The 10 T cell receptor beta chains presented below share a single source sample, sequenced in a study of human T cells and chemical hapten exposure. TCRdb processed the RACE reads anew with MiXCR; each CDR3 protein has one entry. The table lists about 45,000 distinct CDR3 sequences, roughly 4.1% of them singletons. Time point: healthy volunteer bleed at 2 weeks. From whole blood left unfractionated, total RNA was extracted. The sample comprised whole blood. Every receptor here comes from a human donor in good health. Some clones in this sample may be carry-over from other donors' samples.

This clonotype was found a few times. This chain connects TRBV3-1 to TRBJ2-2; 7 bases agree with TRBD2. Losses at the gene ends were 3 bases for V and 7 bases for J; bases not matched to a gene: 8. The CDR3 is 15 residues long. Germline values: CDR1 LGHDT, CDR2 YNNKEL (reference sequence). CDR3 sequence (DNA): TGTGCCAGCAGCCAGAGACTAGCTAGCGTCGGGGAGCTGTTTTTT. Protein sequence: CASSQRLASVGELFF.

This clonotype appeared many times. The chain joins TRBV29-1 to TRBJ2-1; a weak D match, TRBD1 (6 bases). Trimming removed 6 bases from V and 0 bases from J, with 18 bases in between. The CDR3 runs to 16 residues. Germline CDR1 and CDR2: SQVTM and ANQGSEA. The CDR3 is CSVDSTGTSSYNEQFF. The DNA of the CDR3 is TGCAGCGTGGACTCTACCGGGACAAGCTCCTACAATGAGCAGTTCTTC.

The V call is TRBV6-5, the J call TRBJ2-5; D is perhaps TRBD1 (6 bases). There are 15 residues in the CDR3. V was trimmed by 5 bases and J by 0 bases, leaving 13 bases between them. From germline, CDR1 is MNHEY and CDR2 SVGAGI. In DNA form, the CDR3 reads TGTGCCAGCAGTACTTACCGGGACAACCAAGAGACCCAGTACTTC. Its translation is CASSTYRDNQETQYF.

The rearrangement uses TRBV3-1 and TRBJ2-3; 8 bases map to TRBD2. The CDR3 covers 16 residues. Per the germline V gene, CDR1 is LGHDT and CDR2 is YNNKEL (reference sequence). V was pared by 5 bases and J by 4 bases, with 11 bases of the junction left unmatched. The CDR3 protein is CASSTSVREVPDTQYF. Written as DNA, the CDR3 is TGTGCCAGCAGCACTTCTGTGCGGGAGGTTCCAGATACGCAGTATTTT.

The chain employs TRBV2 and TRBJ2-3; D is unresolved. Germline V gene lookup returns CDR1 SNHLY and CDR2 FYNNEI. The V gene lost 8 bases and the J gene lost 4 bases, with 10 bases spanning the gap. The CDR3 totals 12 residues. The CDR3, as DNA: TGTGCCAGCGTTGGGCCCGCAGATACGCAGTATTTT. This codes for CASVGPADTQYF.

In this sample, this clonotype turned up many times. The rearrangement joins TRBV5-1 to TRBJ1-5; D remains unclear. CDR3 length: 15 residues. V was pared by 0 bases and J by 0 bases, with 7 bases between. Germline CDR1 and CDR2: SGHRS and YFSETQ. The CDR3 is CASSLGTASNQPQHF. The DNA of the CDR3 is TGCGCCAGCAGCTTGGGGACCGCTAGCAATCAGCCCCAGCATTTT.

As to this clonotype: Since a much larger clone is just one base distant, this may be a read error. The chain is built from TRBV5-1 and TRBJ1-4; D remains ambiguous. With 0 bases removed from V and 7 bases from J, the gap between germline ends came to 7 bases. The CDR3 has 13 residues. CDR1 and CDR2 (germline): SGHRS, YFSETQ. CDR3 loop: CASSLVHGEKLFF. In DNA, the CDR3 is TGCGCCAGCAGCTTGGTGCATGGTGAAAAACTGTTTTTT.

This clonotype was seen only a few times. The chain links TRBV7-9 to TRBJ1-1; no definite D call. Germline V gene data show CDR1 as SEHNR and CDR2 as FQNEAQ (reference sequence). The length of the CDR3 is 12 residues. V was pared by 4 bases and J by 7 bases, with 10 bases between. DNA for the CDR3: TGTGCCAGCAGCTCCTACATCATTGAAGCTTTCTTT. Translation: CASSSYIIEAFF.

This clonotype was recorded many times. The chain links TRBV7-3 to TRBJ1-1; D gene ambiguous. CDR3 length equals 17 residues. The germline V gene has CDR1 SGHTA and CDR2 FQGTGA. V lost 5 bases, J lost 2 bases, and 21 bases lay in between. CDR3 protein: CASSPPAGGVVNTEAFF. CDR3 DNA: TGTGCCAGCAGCCCCCCGGCCGGCGGGGTGGTTAACACTGAAGCTTTCTTT.

The chain has TRBV6-2 or TRBV6-3 and TRBJ2-7, with no clear D. The length of the CDR3 is 14 residues. V was pared by 3 bases and J by 3 bases, with 12 bases between. The germline V gene encodes CDR1 MNHEY and CDR2 SVGEGT. The CDR3 region has the DNA TGTGCCAGCAGTTATGGGTCTTGGAGCTACGAGCAGTACTTC. It is translated as CASSYGSWSYEQYF.